The 28 T cell receptor beta chains in this list originate from one sample, sequenced in a study of cytomegalovirus exposure and HLA in healthy donors. 60 Vbeta and 13 Jbeta primers were used in PCR. Repertoires were generated with immunoSEQ multiplex PCR, while TCRdb's copy carries only in-frame clones and drops some. The sample comprises some 170,000 clones, about 79% of which are singletons, and about 6.4% rests with the top ten. Sequences were obtained from PBMCs. The source of these receptors is a man aged 40-49 years in good health and CMV-seropositive.

Notes on this clone: Other DNA sequences in the same sample also yield this CDR3. The chain's CDR3 is CASSFPGYNEQFF. CDR3 DNA: TGTGCCAGCAGTTTTCCCGGGTACAATGAGCAGTTCTTC. The chain uses TRBV27 and TRBJ2-1; D uncertain. The CDR3 totals 13 residues. Germline CDR1 and CDR2: MNHEY and SMNVEV (reference sequence). Trimming stripped 3 bases from V and 4 bases from J, with 7 bases between.

The chain uses TRBV18 and TRBJ2-7; TRBD1 matches 7 bases. The V gene end was trimmed by 5 bases and the J gene end by 2 bases; junction bases not matched to a gene: 6. Germline CDR1 reads KGHSH; CDR2 reads LQKENI. The CDR3 extends over 14 amino acids. The CDR3 DNA reads as TGTGCCAGCTCATCGAAGGGACAGACCTACGAGCAGTACTTC. This codes for CASSSKGQTYEQYF.

Concerning this clone itself: Other DNA sequences in this sample translate to the same CDR3. V gene TRBV27 combines with J gene TRBJ2-5; 9 bases are a match to TRBD1. V shed 6 bases, J shed 4 bases, and the junction held 9 bases outside the gene matches. The germline gives CDR1 MNHEY, CDR2 SMNVEV (reference sequence). The CDR3 has 15 residues. CDR3 DNA: TGTGCCAGCAGGTGGGGACAGGGAGGAGGAGAGACCCAGTACTTC. Its translation is CASRWGQGGGETQYF.

V gene TRBV19 combines with J gene TRBJ2-2; TRBD2 agrees at 10 bases. J lost 4 bases, V lost 3 bases, and 11 bases had no gene match. Germline V gene sequence: CDR1 LNHDA, CDR2 SQIVND (reference sequence). The CDR3 spans 18 residues. Here the CDR3 DNA reads TGTGCCAGTAGTATCGGGCTAGCGGGAGTTTACGGCACCGGGGAGCTGTTTTTT. Translated, it gives CASSIGLAGVYGTGELFF.

V usage is TRBV28 and J usage is TRBJ2-5, with 11 bases matching TRBD2. The last part of the DNA fits TRBJ2-7 better; the J call may be wrong. This CDR3 contains 14 residues. CDR1 MDHEN and CDR2 SYDVKM come from the germline V gene. CDR3 sequence: CASKTSGSSYEQYF. DNA of the CDR3: TGTGCCAGCAAAACTAGCGGGAGTTCCTACGAGCAGTACTTC.

The V call is TRBV10-3, the J call TRBJ1-5; D is undetermined. V lost 6 bases to trimming and J lost 1 base, with 10 bases between them. CDR3 length: 14 residues. Germline CDR1 is ENHRY and CDR2 is SYGVKD. The CDR3 DNA reads as TGTGCCATCAGCCAGGCGACCAGCAATCAGCCCCAGCATTTT. Its translation is CAISQATSNQPQHF.

This chain connects TRBV5-5 to TRBJ1-1, with no clear D. Germline assignment: CDR1 SGHKS and CDR2 YYEKEE (reference sequence). Trimming took off 2 bases at V and 4 bases at J, with 12 bases between the two ends. This CDR3 has 14 residues. For the CDR3, the DNA is TGTGCCAGCAGCTTACCGGACGGGGTCACTGAAGCTTTCTTT. Translated, it gives CASSLPDGVTEAFF.

The chain links TRBV2 to TRBJ1-1; the match to TRBD1 covers 8 bases. After removal of 7 bases from V and 3 bases from J, the junction contained 4 bases not matched to a gene. Looked up from germline, CDR1 is SNHLY and CDR2 is FYNNEI. The CDR3 consists of 13 residues. The DNA of the CDR3 is TGTGCCAGCATACAGGGGGTCCACACTGAAGCTTTCTTT. As protein: CASIQGVHTEAFF.

This clone has just one count. V is TRBV5-4 and J is TRBJ2-1, with a tentative D call TRBD2 (6 bases). Germline V gene sequence: CDR1 SGHNT, CDR2 YYREEE (reference sequence). The CDR3 is 15 residues long. V lost 4 bases, J lost 6 bases, and 17 bases lay in between. The CDR3 protein is CASSPSRLVGNEQFF. The CDR3, as DNA: TGTGCCAGCAGCCCCTCGCGACTAGTGGGCAATGAGCAGTTCTTC. The whole variable domain, filled in from reference TRBV5-4 and TRBJ2-1, reads ETGVTQSPTHLIKTRGQQVTLRCSSQSGHNTVSWYQQALGQGPQFIFQYYREEENGRGNFPPRFSGLQFPNYSSELNVNALELDDSALYLCASSPSRLVGNEQFFGPGTRLTVL.

The sample holds one count of this clone. CDR3 DNA: TGTGCCAGCAGTTCCCTAGCGGGCCTCTCCTACGAGCAGTACTTC. Amino acids: CASSSLAGLSYEQYF. This chain connects TRBV7-9 to TRBJ2-7; 8 nucleotides align to TRBD2. The V segment lost 6 bases and the J segment 0 bases; nucleotides outside the gene matches: 7. The CDR3 contains 15 residues. Looked up from germline, CDR1 is SEHNR and CDR2 is FQNEAQ (reference sequence).

The chain links TRBV27 to TRBJ1-5; the match to TRBD1 covers 9 bases. The CDR3 length is 16 residues. From germline, CDR1 is MNHEY and CDR2 SMNVEV (reference sequence). V trimming: 6 bases; J trimming: 8 bases; junction bases outside the gene matches: 14. The CDR3 sequence: CASRPTQPGQGKPQHF. The CDR3, as DNA: TGTGCCAGCAGACCTACCCAACCGGGACAGGGTAAGCCCCAGCATTTT.

The chain links TRBV7-8 to TRBJ1-1; no definite D call. The V gene's germline CDR1 is SGHVS and CDR2 FQNEAQ. The V end lost 1 base, the J end lost 1 base, and 10 bases lay between the germline ends. This CDR3 has 15 amino acids. For the CDR3, the DNA is TGTGCCAGCAGCTTAGGGCAGGTCGGGAACACTGAAGCTTTCTTT. Protein sequence: CASSLGQVGNTEAFF.

The rearrangement uses TRBV30 and TRBJ2-5; TRBD2 matches 8 bases. This CDR3 has 13 residues. Trimming took 1 base from V and 4 from J; bases not matched to a gene: 2. Per the germline V gene, CDR1 is GTSNPN and CDR2 is SVGIG (reference sequence). DNA of the CDR3: TGTGCCTGGAGTGAAGGACTAGCAGAGACCCAGTACTTC. Translating gives CAWSEGLAETQYF. Variable domain in full (rest from reference TRBV30 and TRBJ2-5): SQTIHQWPATLVQPVGSPLSLECTVEGTSNPNLYWYRQAAGRGLQLLFYSVGIGQISSEVPQNLSASRPQDRQFILSSKKLLLSDSGFYLCAWSEGLAETQYFGPGTRLLVL.

A note on this clone: Sequence at one end of the junction differs from germline and may be a read error. J is TRBJ2-3 and V is TRBV7-7; D unclear. Germline CDR1 and CDR2: SSHAT and FNYEAQ (reference sequence). The CDR3 has 15 amino acids. The CDR3 spells CASSFSPSDTDTQYF. The CDR3 nucleotides are TGTGCTAGCAGCTTCTCCCCAAGCGACACAGATACGCAGTATTTT. Based on the CDR3 plus reference TRBV7-7 and TRBJ2-3, the full variable domain is GAGVSQSPRYKVTKRGQDVTLRCDPISSHATLYWYQQALGQGPEFLTYFNYEAQPDKSGLPSDRFSAERPEGSISTLTIQRTEQRDSAMYRCASSFSPSDTDTQYFGPGTRLTVL.

DNA of the CDR3: TGTGCCAGCAGCTTAGATCGGTTGGATACGCAGTATTTT. It encodes CASSLDRLDTQYF. V usage is TRBV11-2 and J usage is TRBJ2-3; unclear D gene. Trimming shortened V by 0 bases and J by 6 bases, and 7 bases separated the two germline ends. The CDR3 loop spans 13 amino acids. Germline lookup yields CDR1 SGHAT and CDR2 FQNNGV.

This clone came up once. V gene TRBV2 combines with J gene TRBJ2-2; weak D call: TRBD2 (6 bases). There are 15 residues in the CDR3. V lost 3 bases and J lost 7, with 15 bases in between. The germline V gene has CDR1 SNHLY and CDR2 FYNNEI. The chain's CDR3 is CASSDSGPPSGELFF. The CDR3, as DNA: TGTGCCAGCAGTGATAGCGGACCCCCCAGCGGGGAGCTGTTTTTT.

V usage is TRBV4-1 and J usage is TRBJ2-1; tentatively, D is TRBD2 (6 bases). V was trimmed by 3 bases and J by 1 base, leaving 19 bases between them. The germline V gene encodes CDR1 MGHRA and CDR2 YSYEKL. This CDR3 is built from 18 residues. CDR3 sequence (DNA): TGCGCCAGCAGCCAGCGGGTTACTCGGGGGTTATCCTACAATGAGCAGTTCTTC. Translating it yields CASSQRVTRGLSYNEQFF.

The chain is built from TRBV7-9 and TRBJ2-3; 7 positions match TRBD1. Germline V lookup: CDR1 SEHNR, CDR2 FQNEAQ (reference sequence). The CDR3 contains 17 residues. The V gene end was trimmed by 5 bases and the J gene end by 0 bases; junction bases not matched to a gene: 11. CDR3 DNA: TGTGCCAGCAGCCTATGGGCGACAGGGCCAAGCACAGATACGCAGTATTTT. Amino acid sequence: CASSLWATGPSTDTQYF.

The CDR3 loop is CASSLLNRGVEAFF. The CDR3 nucleotides read TGTGCCAGCAGCCTATTGAACAGGGGTGTTGAAGCTTTCTTT. The chain combines TRBV7-6 with TRBJ1-1; TRBD1 agrees at 7 bases. Germline V CDR1 and CDR2: SGHVS, FNYEAQ. This CDR3 has 14 residues. With V trimmed by 5 bases and J by 7 bases, 10 bases remained unmatched.

As concerns this clone: This same CDR3 is encoded by further DNA sequences in the sample. This chain joins TRBV5-4 and TRBJ2-3; 7 nucleotides line up with TRBD1. Germline lookup yields CDR1 SGHNT and CDR2 YYREEE (reference sequence). V shed 4 bases, J shed 5 bases, and the junction held 4 bases outside the gene matches. This CDR3 comprises 13 residues. The CDR3 nucleotides read TGTGCCAGCAGCATCACAGGGGAAGATACGCAGTATTTT. Translating it yields CASSITGEDTQYF.

V usage is TRBV7-9 and J usage is TRBJ1-1; TRBD1 matches at 7 bases. From germline, CDR1 is SEHNR and CDR2 FQNEAQ (reference sequence). The V gene end was trimmed by 9 bases and the J gene end by 7 bases; junction bases not matched to a gene: 11. CDR3 length: 13 amino acids. The CDR3 DNA reads as TGTGCCAGTGAAAAGACAGGGTCTATTGAAGCTTTCTTT. Translation: CASEKTGSIEAFF.

The V call is TRBV7-9, the J call TRBJ2-3; 9 nucleotides align to TRBD2. The trim removed 3 bases at V and 5 bases at J, leaving 12 bases unmatched. The CDR3 consists of 17 residues. Germline loops: CDR1 SEHNR, CDR2 FQNEAQ (reference sequence). The CDR3 region is CASSFRSSGSGRDTQYF. The CDR3 coding sequence is TGTGCCAGCAGCTTTAGGAGTAGCGGGAGTGGAAGAGATACGCAGTATTTT.

The chain joins TRBV2 to TRBJ1-3; D is undetermined. The CDR3 runs 13 residues. CDR1 and CDR2 from the germline V gene are SNHLY and FYNNEI. V was clipped by 2 bases and J by 1 base, with 3 bases between them. CDR3 in DNA: TGTGCCAGCAGTGAACGTTCTGGAAACACCATATATTTT. It specifies CASSERSGNTIYF.

The V call is TRBV28, the J call TRBJ2-5, with 8 bases identical to TRBD1. Germline V lookup: CDR1 MDHEN, CDR2 SYDVKM. J was trimmed by 4 bases and V by 7 bases; bases with no gene match: 11. CDR3 length equals 15 residues. The CDR3 is CASTPSGTGVETQYF. The CDR3 nucleotides read TGTGCCAGCACCCCGTCCGGGACAGGAGTAGAGACCCAGTACTTC.

A word on this clone: The junction departs from germline at one end; a sequencing error may be responsible. The V and J genes are TRBV27 and TRBJ2-6, with 10 nucleotides matching TRBD1. This CDR3 comprises 18 residues. Germline CDR1 reads MNHEY; CDR2 reads SMNVEV (reference sequence). CDR3 bases: TGTGCCAGCAGTTTCCGGGACAGGGGAGGCTCTGGGGCCAACGGCCTGACTTTC. The encoded protein is CASSFRDRGGSGANGLTF.

The chain couples TRBV9 to TRBJ2-5; 9 positions match TRBD1. Unmatched junction bases numbered 4, after V lost 4 bases and J lost 3 bases. CDR1 SGDLS and CDR2 YYNGEE come from the germline V gene. This CDR3 contains 14 residues. CDR3 region: CASSQGQGKETQYF. The CDR3, as DNA: TGTGCCAGCAGCCAGGGACAGGGAAAAGAGACCCAGTACTTC.

Comments on this clone: This CDR3 is also generated by other DNA sequences in the sample. The rearrangement uses TRBV18 and TRBJ2-2; D gene unclear. There are 14 residues in the CDR3. V gave up 3 bases and J gave up 1 base, with 6 bases separating them. Germline V gene sequence: CDR1 KGHSH, CDR2 LQKENI. CDR3 DNA: TGTGCCAGCTCACCCGGTGGGAACACCGGGGAGCTGTTTTTT. It encodes CASSPGGNTGELFF.

J is TRBJ2-7 and V is TRBV6-1; 12 bases fit TRBD2. Germline CDR1 reads MNHNS; CDR2 reads SASEGT. This CDR3 comprises 15 residues. Trimming cost V 4 bases and J 3 bases; bases outside gene matches: 4. CDR3 bases: TGTGCCAGCAGTGTCCGGACTAGCGGGGTCTACGAGCAGTACTTC. Its translation is CASSVRTSGVYEQYF.